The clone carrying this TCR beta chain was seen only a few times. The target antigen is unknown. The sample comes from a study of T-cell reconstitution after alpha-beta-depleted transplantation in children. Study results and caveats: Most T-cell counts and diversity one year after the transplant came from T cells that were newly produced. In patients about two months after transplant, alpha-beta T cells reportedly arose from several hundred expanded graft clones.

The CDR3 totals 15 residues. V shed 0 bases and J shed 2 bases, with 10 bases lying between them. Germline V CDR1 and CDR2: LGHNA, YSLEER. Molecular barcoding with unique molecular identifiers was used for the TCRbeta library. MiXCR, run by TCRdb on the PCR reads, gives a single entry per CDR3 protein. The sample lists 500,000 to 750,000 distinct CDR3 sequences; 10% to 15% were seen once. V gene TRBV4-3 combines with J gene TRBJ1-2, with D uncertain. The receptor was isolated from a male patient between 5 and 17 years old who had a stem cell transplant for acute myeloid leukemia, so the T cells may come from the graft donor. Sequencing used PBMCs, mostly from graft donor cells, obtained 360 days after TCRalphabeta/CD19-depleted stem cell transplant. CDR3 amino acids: CASSQDYKGNYGYTF. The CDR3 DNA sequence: TGCGCCAGCAGCCAAGATTACAAGGGAAACTATGGCTACACCTTC.